Presented here are 18 T cell receptor beta chains from one specimen sequenced in a study of OX40 agonist ivuxolimab in advanced cancers. Data came from immunoSEQ multiplex PCR; TCRdb stores just in-frame clones and leaves some out. The data contain approximately 56,000 clones, about nine tenths of them singletons. Sequencing was performed on CD4+ or CD8+ T cells sorted from blood, taken in a trial of the OX40 agonist ivuxolimab. The source is an adult with an advanced solid tumor such as melanoma, head and neck, liver or kidney cancer.

The chain couples TRBV6-6 to TRBJ1-1; 7 bases match TRBD1. This CDR3 comprises 15 residues. Germline-derived CDR1 and CDR2 are MNHNY and SVGAGI (reference sequence). V was clipped by 5 bases and J by 5 bases; unmatched bases: 11. CDR3 region: CASSRETGAVTEAFF. The DNA of the CDR3 is TGTGCCAGCAGTCGGGAAACAGGGGCGGTTACTGAAGCTTTCTTT.

This clone has only a few counts. V and J are TRBV2 and TRBJ2-7; D unclear. The germline CDR1 and CDR2 sequences are SNHLY and FYNNEI. The V gene lost 5 bases and the J gene lost 3 bases, with 5 bases spanning the gap. The CDR3 consists of 11 residues. CDR3 sequence reads: CASSPFYEQYV. The CDR3 DNA follows: TGTGCCAGCAGTCCTTTCTACGAGCAGTACGTC.

The V call is TRBV5-1, the J call TRBJ1-1, with 8 bases matching TRBD1. The CDR3 contains 13 residues. Looked up from germline, CDR1 is SGHRS and CDR2 is YFSETQ. V was clipped by 0 bases and J by 11 bases; unmatched bases: 6. This CDR3 reads CASSLAMDRAAFF. CDR3 nucleotide sequence: TGCGCCAGCAGCTTGGCCATGGACAGGGCGGCTTTCTTT.

The J gene is TRBJ1-1, the V gene TRBV5-1; 10 bases align to TRBD1. V lost 5 bases and J lost 5; bases outside the gene matches: 6. This CDR3 contains 14 residues. Germline-derived CDR1 and CDR2 are SGHRS and YFSETQ. CDR3 in amino acids: CASRTGGAGTEAFF. CDR3 sequence (DNA): TGCGCCAGCAGGACAGGGGGCGCCGGGACTGAAGCTTTCTTT. The full variable domain, completed using reference TRBV5-1 and TRBJ1-1, is KAGVTQTPRYLIKTRGQQVTLSCSPISGHRSVSWYQQTPGQGLQFLFEYFSETQRNKGNFPGRFSGRQFSNSRSEMNVSTLELGDSALYLCASRTGGAGTEAFFGQGTRLTVV.

The gene calls are TRBV6-6 and TRBJ1-6, with 9 bases matching TRBD1. Trimming cost V 6 bases and J 6 bases; bases outside gene matches: 3. The CDR3 contains 14 residues. Per germline, CDR1 MNHNY and CDR2 SVGAGI (reference sequence). The CDR3 sequence is CASRVQGANSPLHF. DNA for the CDR3: TGTGCCAGCAGGGTACAGGGGGCTAATTCACCCCTCCACTTT.

This chain joins TRBV6-6 and TRBJ2-7, with no clear D. In germline, CDR1 is MNHNY, CDR2 SVGAGI (reference sequence). This CDR3 spans 13 amino acids. The V end was cut by 6 bases, the J end by 0 bases, with 9 bases between. The CDR3, as DNA: TGTGCCAGCAGATTTACTTACTCCTACGAGCAGTACTTC. It codes for CASRFTYSYEQYF.

The chain carries TRBV5-1 and TRBJ1-5; D gene unclear. Germline CDR1 is SGHRS and CDR2 is YFSETQ. V shed 0 bases and J shed 2 bases, with 6 bases lying between them. The CDR3 sequence is 14 residues long. The chain's CDR3 is CASSLEGGNQPQHF. Here the CDR3 DNA reads TGCGCCAGCAGCTTGGAGGGAGGCAATCAGCCCCAGCATTTT.

This chain links TRBV10-3 with TRBJ2-7; 8 positions agree with TRBD1. The CDR3 consists of 16 residues. Trimming removed 3 bases from V and 6 bases from J; junction bases left unmatched: 13. Germline V gene sequence: CDR1 ENHRY, CDR2 SYGVKD. CDR3 nucleotide sequence: TGTGCCATCAGTGATACTCACAGGGGGAGCAAAGGCGAGCAGTACTTC. Translation: CAISDTHRGSKGEQYF.

The J gene is TRBJ2-2, the V gene TRBV15; 9 bases match TRBD1. Germline V gene data show CDR1 as LNHNV and CDR2 as YYDKDF (reference sequence). The J segment lost 6 bases and the V segment lost 5 bases, leaving 10 bases of the junction unmatched. This CDR3 is built from 16 residues. Written as DNA, the CDR3 is TGTGCCACCAGCCCGGGACAGGGTCTAAGTCCCGGGGAGCTGTTTTTT. Translated: CATSPGQGLSPGELFF.

This clone is judged medium-sized. This chain connects TRBV5-6 to TRBJ2-7, with D tentatively TRBD1 (6 bases). The germline gives CDR1 SGHDT, CDR2 YYEEEE. The CDR3 totals 12 residues. V dropped 4 bases and J dropped 10 bases, with 15 bases sitting between them. The chain's CDR3 is CASSGGQRSQYF. As DNA, the CDR3 is TGTGCCAGCAGCGGCGGACAGAGGAGCCAGTACTTC.

The J gene is TRBJ2-5, the V gene TRBV5-1; 7 bases map to TRBD2. V gave up 0 bases and J gave up 1 base; unmatched junction bases: 3. Germline lookup yields CDR1 SGHRS and CDR2 YFSETQ. The CDR3 runs 15 residues. The CDR3 loop is CASSLVPGGQETQYF. The CDR3 region has the DNA TGCGCCAGCAGCTTGGTACCGGGGGGCCAAGAGACCCAGTACTTC.

V usage is TRBV18 and J usage is TRBJ2-3, with 7 positions matching TRBD2. Trimming cost V 5 bases and J 3 bases; bases outside gene matches: 2. The CDR3 has 13 amino acids. Germline lookup yields CDR1 KGHSH and CDR2 LQKENI. CDR3: CASSTAGTDTQYF. The DNA for the CDR3 is TGTGCCAGCTCAACAGCGGGAACAGATACGCAGTATTTT.

The J gene is TRBJ1-5, the V gene TRBV10-3; 7 bases are shared with TRBD1. The CDR3 is 16 residues long. CDR1 ENHRY and CDR2 SYGVKD come from the germline V gene. V dropped 2 bases and J dropped 1; count of bases not matched to a gene: 5. The CDR3 coding sequence is TGTGCCATCAGTGAGGCGGCAGGGGGGAGCAATCAGCCCCAGCATTTT. Its protein is CAISEAAGGSNQPQHF.

The genes are TRBV27 and TRBJ2-7; 8 nucleotides match TRBD1. J lost 1 base, V lost 2 bases, and 13 bases had no gene match. CDR1 and CDR2 (germline): MNHEY, SMNVEV (reference sequence). CDR3 length equals 18 residues. DNA of the CDR3: TGTGCCAGCAGTTTAAGGGAACCCAGGGGGCGCGTTTCCTACGAGCAGTACGTC. The encoded protein is CASSLREPRGRVSYEQYV.

The table lists this clone with a few counts. The gene calls are TRBV28 and TRBJ1-5; D not resolved. The ends were cut back, 7 bases at V and 0 bases at J, with 4 bases in the middle. The V gene's germline CDR1 is MDHEN and CDR2 SYDVKM. The CDR3 runs to 12 residues. The CDR3 sequence is CASTGSNQPQHF. The CDR3 coding sequence is TGTGCCAGCACAGGTAGCAATCAGCCCCAGCATTTT.

This rearrangement joins TRBV28 to TRBJ2-6; D gene ambiguous. Germline loops: CDR1 MDHEN, CDR2 SYDVKM. Trimming shortened V by 3 bases and J by 1 base, and 13 bases separated the two germline ends. The CDR3 covers 17 residues. In DNA form, the CDR3 reads TGTGCCAGCAGTTTCGACATTGCACCATCTGGGGCCAACGTCCTGACTTTC. It translates to CASSFDIAPSGANVLTF.

The rearrangement joins TRBV9 to TRBJ2-5, with D maybe TRBD2 (5 bases). V lost 2 bases and J lost 5, with 13 bases in between. Germline V CDR1 and CDR2: SGDLS, YYNGEE. This CDR3 is built from 14 residues. CDR3 sequence reads: CASSVEGVRETQYF. The CDR3 nucleotides are TGTGCCAGCAGCGTCGAGGGTGTCCGGGAGACCCAGTACTTC.

The chain couples TRBV20-1 to TRBJ1-2; D is unclear. V was pared by 2 bases and J by 7 bases, with 8 bases between. This CDR3 has 11 amino acids. Germline-derived CDR1 and CDR2 are DFQATT and SNEGSKA (reference sequence). CDR3 in amino acids: CSARLRVGYTF. As DNA, the CDR3 is TGCAGTGCTAGATTAAGGGTTGGCTACACCTTC.